This record covers a single T cell receptor (beta chain). The antigen is undetermined. PCR employed 60 Vbeta and 13 Jbeta primers. This table comes from immunoSEQ multiplex PCR, and its TCRdb copy is limited to in-frame clones, with some not included. Here the sample spans under 200,000 clones, 77% being singletons. J was trimmed by 1 base and V by 4 bases; bases with no gene match: 8. Per germline, CDR1 SGDLS and CDR2 YYNGEE. CDR3 length: 17 amino acids. This sample was taken from a study of cytomegalovirus exposure and HLA in healthy donors. Notes on the study in general: A further, later analysis showed that HLA-associated TCR beta chains (compared with equally common others) were more clonally expanded. Most TCR sequences were uncommon, yet certain public TCRs appeared in many donors. With high specificity and sensitivity, the classifier reportedly diagnosed cytomegalovirus status. A few CMV-associated chains were confirmed in vitro to be specific for CMV antigens.

Sequenced input: PBMCs. This rearrangement joins TRBV9 to TRBJ2-1, with 10 bases identical to TRBD1. The receptor was isolated from a man younger than 45 in good health and CMV-seropositive. The DNA of the CDR3 is TGTGCCAGCAGCCCCCGGGACAGGGGTTTTTCCTACAATGAGCAGTTCTTC. Encoded protein: CASSPRDRGFSYNEQFF.